This T cell receptor (beta chain) was identified during a study of blood T cell repertoires in COVID-19. The CDR3 contains 15 residues. Trimming shortened V by 6 bases and J by 0 bases, and 11 bases separated the two germline ends. The germline V gene encodes CDR1 MNHEY and CDR2 SMNVEV (reference sequence). The method was immunoSEQ multiplex PCR; TCRdb's version includes in-frame clones alone and lacks a portion of them. The sample lists around 360,000 clones; approximately 89% were seen once. The chain joins TRBV27 to TRBJ2-2; TRBD1 is a possible D gene (5 bases). This sequence originates from a man aged 35-49 years in a cohort exposed to, infected with or recovered from COVID-19 (not recorded which). The specimen sequenced was PBMCs or T cells enriched from blood (not recorded which). The CDR3 sequence: CASSPGFSNTGELFF. CDR3 DNA: TGTGCCAGCAGCCCAGGGTTCTCGAACACCGGGGAGCTGTTTTTT.